A single T cell receptor beta chain is shown here with its context. Its antigen is unknown. This library used about 400 ng RNA and molecular barcoded adaptors spanning alpha/delta and beta/gamma chains. A single record per CDR3 protein comes from TCRdb applying MiXCR to the reads. This table has under 60,000 distinct CDR3 sequences, roughly a fifth appearing once. This entry comes from a study of read filtering for tumor transcriptome and immune sequencing. Whole-study context: Patients were some 16 male and 11 to 15 female, mean age 65.9 years, range roughly 47 to 80. TCR-mapped reads were about 3.5 to 11 million with IR-seq versus about 80 to 1273 with RNA-seq.

Per the germline V gene, CDR1 is DFQATT and CDR2 is SNEGSKA (reference sequence). The CDR3 spans 13 residues. The V and J ends lost 6 bases and 5 bases respectively, with 16 bases between them. Regarding the study as a whole: Without single-read clonotypes, shared clonotype proportions correlated more between IR-seq and RNA-seq. Compared with RNA-seq, IR-seq gave much higher clonotype depth and reliability.

The clonotype originates from a donor at least 40 years old with multiple myeloma. The V gene is TRBV20-1, the J gene TRBJ1-1; D uncertain. The sequenced sample consisted of a population of CD138-negative cells sorted from bone marrow. CDR3 DNA sequence: TGCAGTGCCCCGGCGGCAGCTAGTACTGAAGCTTTCTTT. Its protein product is CSAPAAASTEAFF.